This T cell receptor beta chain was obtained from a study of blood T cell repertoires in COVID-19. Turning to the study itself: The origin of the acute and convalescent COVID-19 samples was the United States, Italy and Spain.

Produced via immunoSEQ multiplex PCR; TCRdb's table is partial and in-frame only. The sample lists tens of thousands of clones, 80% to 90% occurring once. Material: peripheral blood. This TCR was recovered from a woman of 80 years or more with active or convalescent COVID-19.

The CDR3 sequence: CASSYRGDTQYF. The CDR3 nucleotides are TGTGCCAGCAGTTACAGGGGGGATACGCAGTATTTT. The V call is TRBV6-2 or TRBV6-3, the J call TRBJ2-3, with a tentative D call TRBD1 (6 bases). V was shortened by 2 bases and J by 6 bases, with 6 bases between the two germline ends. This CDR3 is 12 amino acids long. CDR1 and CDR2 from the germline V gene are MNHEY and SVGEGT.